These T cell receptor beta chains were read from a single sample in a study of T cell responses to AZD1222 COVID-19 vaccine. Generated by immunoSEQ multiplex PCR, the TCRdb table keeps only in-frame clones and is missing some. Of roughly 100,000 clones listed, 86% were seen once; the top ten hold more than 2.5%. The material sequenced was peripheral blood, taken 28 days after the second dose of the MenACWY control vaccine. These receptors came from an adult who received the MenACWY meningococcal vaccine as a control. The CDR3 runs from the conserved cysteine through the conserved F or W. A D gene is named only where the DNA matches it firmly. The size of a clone is reported for some rows only, either as once, few or many, or as a class for expanded clones.

CDR3 DNA: TGTGCCAGCTCACCTACTTCCCCCTCCTACGAGCAGTACTTC
CDR3 protein: CASSPTSPSYEQYF
clone size: .
V gene: TRBV18
J gene: TRBJ2-7
D gene: .

CDR3 DNA: TGTGCCAGCAGTGAAGCGCGAGTAGGACAGGGTCCCAAGGGCTACACCTTC
CDR3 protein: CASSEARVGQGPKGYTF
clone size: .
V gene: TRBV2
J gene: TRBJ1-2
D gene: TRBD1

CDR3 DNA: TGTGCCAGCCGAGGGGCAGAAACTAATGAAAAACTGTTTTTT
CDR3 protein: CASRGAETNEKLFF
clone size: .
V gene: TRBV18
J gene: TRBJ1-4
D gene: .

CDR3 DNA: TGTGCCAGCTCACAACAGGGGATGGGGTACGAGCAGTACTTC
CDR3 protein: CASSQQGMGYEQYF
clone size: .
V gene: TRBV18
J gene: TRBJ2-7
D gene: TRBD1

CDR3 DNA: TGTGCCAGCAGCTTAGCGCTATACGAGCAGTACTTC
CDR3 protein: CASSLALYEQYF
clone size: .
V gene: TRBV7-9
J gene: TRBJ2-7
D gene: .

CDR3 DNA: TGTGCCAGCACCTTAGGGGGATCCTATAATTCACCCCTCCACTTT
CDR3 protein: CASTLGGSYNSPLHF
clone size: .
V gene: TRBV7-2
J gene: TRBJ1-6
D gene: .

CDR3 DNA: TGCGCCAGCAGCCAAGGGCGTAGCGCCGGTAATGAGCAGTTCTTC
CDR3 protein: CASSQGRSAGNEQFF
clone size: .
V gene: TRBV4-3
J gene: TRBJ2-1
D gene: .

CDR3 DNA: TGTGCCAGCAGCTTAGCTCTTGACAGGGTTGAAAAACTGTTTTTT
CDR3 protein: CASSLALDRVEKLFF
clone size: .
V gene: TRBV7-9
J gene: TRBJ1-4
D gene: TRBD1

CDR3 DNA: TGTGCCAGCAGCTTAGATAGCGGGGGGCCGCAAGAGACCCAGTACTTC
CDR3 protein: CASSLDSGGPQETQYF
clone size: .
V gene: TRBV11-2
J gene: TRBJ2-5
D gene: TRBD2

CDR3 DNA: TGTGCCAGCAGCCTTGATCTCGGGCCAGGCAGCTTC
CDR3 protein: CASSLDLGPGSF
clone size: .
V gene: TRBV7-8
J gene: TRBJ1-2
D gene: .

CDR3 DNA: TGCGCCAGCAGCCAAGATAGGGTTTTGGATGGCTACACCTTC
CDR3 protein: CASSQDRVLDGYTF
clone size: .
V gene: TRBV4-3
J gene: TRBJ1-2
D gene: .

CDR3 DNA: TGTGCCAGCAGCCTGGGCGGGCCCTTCTCCTACAATGAGCAGTTCTTC
CDR3 protein: CASSLGGPFSYNEQFF
clone size: .
V gene: TRBV9
J gene: TRBJ2-1
D gene: .

CDR3 DNA: TGCGCCAGCAGCCGCGGTAGCGGGGGGCTGGGAGAGACCCAGTACTTC
CDR3 protein: CASSRGSGGLGETQYF
clone size: .
V gene: TRBV4-3
J gene: TRBJ2-5
D gene: TRBD2

CDR3 DNA: TGTGCCAGCAGCGTAGCGGCTAGCGGGGGCTACGAGCAGTACTTC
CDR3 protein: CASSVAASGGYEQYF
clone size: .
V gene: TRBV9
J gene: TRBJ2-7
D gene: TRBD2

CDR3 DNA: TGTGCCAGCTCAGGGGGCCAAGAGACCCAGTACTTC
CDR3 protein: CASSGGQETQYF
clone size: .
V gene: TRBV18
J gene: TRBJ2-5
D gene: .

CDR3 DNA: TGCGCCAGCAGCTCGGCCCAGACAGCAACTAATGAAAAACTGTTTTTT
CDR3 protein: CASSSAQTATNEKLFF
clone size: .
V gene: TRBV5-1
J gene: TRBJ1-4
D gene: .

CDR3 DNA: TGTGCCAGCAGCTTGGGACAGTACTATGGCTACACCTTC
CDR3 protein: CASSLGQYYGYTF
clone size: .
V gene: TRBV7-2
J gene: TRBJ1-2
D gene: TRBD1

CDR3 DNA: TGTGCCAGCAGGAGAGGGACAGGGTTTAACTATGGCTACACCTTC
CDR3 protein: CASRRGTGFNYGYTF
clone size: .
V gene: TRBV2
J gene: TRBJ1-2
D gene: TRBD1

CDR3 DNA: TGTGCCAGTAGTCCATCCGGTAGTATGGGTTATTCCAACCTTAATTCACCCCTCCACTTT
CDR3 protein: CASSPSGSMGYSNLNSPLHF
clone size: once
V gene: TRBV19
J gene: TRBJ1-6
D gene: .

CDR3 DNA: TGTGCCAGCACCCGGACCCCCCGGAGCTCACCCCTCCACTTT
CDR3 protein: CASTRTPRSSPLHF
clone size: .
V gene: TRBV28
J gene: TRBJ1-6
D gene: .

CDR3 DNA: TGTGCCAGTAGTACAGGGTGGGGAGAGACCCAGTACTTC
CDR3 protein: CASSTGWGETQYF
clone size: .
V gene: TRBV19
J gene: TRBJ2-5
D gene: .

CDR3 DNA: TGTGCCAGCAGTGAAGGATCAACAACTAATGAAAAACTGTTTTTT
CDR3 protein: CASSEGSTTNEKLFF
clone size: .
V gene: TRBV6-1
J gene: TRBJ1-4
D gene: .

CDR3 DNA: TGTGCCAGCAGCTCGGCTGGACAGGCTTCACTCTCTGGAAACACCATATATTTT
CDR3 protein: CASSSAGQASLSGNTIYF
clone size: .
V gene: TRBV7-2
J gene: TRBJ1-3
D gene: TRBD1

CDR3 DNA: TGTGCCAGCAGCCCGGGGGGGGAAAACTATGGCTACACCTTC
CDR3 protein: CASSPGGENYGYTF
clone size: .
V gene: TRBV7-2
J gene: TRBJ1-2
D gene: .

CDR3 DNA: TGCGCCAGCAGCTTGGATGGACAGGGCGGGGATGGCTACACCTTC
CDR3 protein: CASSLDGQGGDGYTF
clone size: once
V gene: TRBV5-1
J gene: TRBJ1-2
D gene: TRBD1

CDR3 DNA: TGCGCCAGCAGCTTCGGATCAGGGACAGGGAGTTCACCCCTCCACTTT
CDR3 protein: CASSFGSGTGSSPLHF
clone size: .
V gene: TRBV5-1
J gene: TRBJ1-6
D gene: TRBD1

CDR3 DNA: TGCGCCAGCAGTCAGAAGGACAGGGGTAAGGTGTTCGAGCAGTACTTC
CDR3 protein: CASSQKDRGKVFEQYF
clone size: .
V gene: TRBV23-1
J gene: TRBJ2-7
D gene: TRBD1

CDR3 DNA: TGTGCCATCAGTGGCAGCGGAGACTATGGCTACACCTTC
CDR3 protein: CAISGSGDYGYTF
clone size: .
V gene: TRBV10-3
J gene: TRBJ1-2
D gene: .

CDR3 DNA: TGTGCCAGCAGTTGGGGCCTCGACACCGGGGAGCTGTTTTTT
CDR3 protein: CASSWGLDTGELFF
clone size: .
V gene: TRBV9
J gene: TRBJ2-2
D gene: .

CDR3 DNA: TGTGCCAGCAGCTTACCAGGGTTTACCTACGAGCAGTACTTC
CDR3 protein: CASSLPGFTYEQYF
clone size: once
V gene: TRBV7-9
J gene: TRBJ2-7
D gene: .

CDR3 DNA: TGTGCCAGCAGCTTAGGACCGAGTCCCTACGAGCAGTACTTC
CDR3 protein: CASSLGPSPYEQYF
clone size: .
V gene: TRBV9
J gene: TRBJ2-7
D gene: .

CDR3 DNA: TGTGCTAGCAGCTCCGACAGTCTCGCGAACACCGGGGAGCTGTTTTTT
CDR3 protein: CASSSDSLANTGELFF
clone size: .
V gene: TRBV7-7
J gene: TRBJ2-2
D gene: .

CDR3 DNA: TGTGCCACCAGCAGCGTGACAGGGGTTGAAGGCTACACCTTC
CDR3 protein: CATSSVTGVEGYTF
clone size: .
V gene: TRBV15
J gene: TRBJ1-2
D gene: TRBD1

CDR3 DNA: TGTGCCAGTAGATTCTTTGGGGGCAGAGGCTACAATGAGCAGTTCTTC
CDR3 protein: CASRFFGGRGYNEQFF
clone size: .
V gene: TRBV19
J gene: TRBJ2-1
D gene: .

CDR3 DNA: TGTGCCACCAGCAGAGATCCCCGGACAGGGAACCTGGGCTATGGCTACACCTTC
CDR3 protein: CATSRDPRTGNLGYGYTF
clone size: .
V gene: TRBV15
J gene: TRBJ1-2
D gene: TRBD1

CDR3 DNA: TGTGCCAGCAGCTTAAGTTTGGAGACGCGGTCCTATGGCTACACCTTC
CDR3 protein: CASSLSLETRSYGYTF
clone size: .
V gene: TRBV7-9
J gene: TRBJ1-2
D gene: .

CDR3 DNA: TGTGCCAGCAGTCAGCGACTAGCGGGGGCCTACGAGCAGTACTTC
CDR3 protein: CASSQRLAGAYEQYF
clone size: once
V gene: TRBV28
J gene: TRBJ2-7
D gene: TRBD2

CDR3 DNA: TGTGCCACCCGGGAGGGCGGGGGAATGAAACGAATGTTTTTT
CDR3 protein: CATREGGGMKRMFF
clone size: .
V gene: TRBV3-1/TRBV3-2
J gene: TRBJ1-4
D gene: .

CDR3 DNA: TGTGCCAGCAGCCCAGACAGGGATCCCCAATATAGTAATTCACCCCTCCACTTT
CDR3 protein: CASSPDRDPQYSNSPLHF
clone size: .
V gene: TRBV7-9
J gene: TRBJ1-6
D gene: TRBD1

CDR3 DNA: TGTGCCAGCAGTTTAAGGACGGCAGACTTTACTCAGACCCAGTACTTC
CDR3 protein: CASSLRTADFTQTQYF
clone size: once
V gene: TRBV28
J gene: TRBJ2-5
D gene: .

CDR3 DNA: TGTGCCTGGAGTAGAGGGACCAGGTTAAACACCGGGGAGCTGTTTTTT
CDR3 protein: CAWSRGTRLNTGELFF
clone size: .
V gene: TRBV30
J gene: TRBJ2-2
D gene: .

CDR3 DNA: TGCGCCAGCAGCTTGGAACTAGCGGGGATCAATGAGCAGTTCTTC
CDR3 protein: CASSLELAGINEQFF
clone size: .
V gene: TRBV5-1
J gene: TRBJ2-1
D gene: TRBD2

CDR3 DNA: TGTGCCAGCTCACGAGGGACAGGGGATCAGCCCCAGCATTTT
CDR3 protein: CASSRGTGDQPQHF
clone size: .
V gene: TRBV18
J gene: TRBJ1-5
D gene: TRBD1

CDR3 DNA: TGTGCCAGCAGTTTAAGGGCTACTCGAGAGACCCAGTACTTC
CDR3 protein: CASSLRATRETQYF
clone size: .
V gene: TRBV27
J gene: TRBJ2-5
D gene: .

CDR3 DNA: TGTGCCAGTAGTACGAACAGGAATAACTATGGCTACACCTTC
CDR3 protein: CASSTNRNNYGYTF
clone size: .
V gene: TRBV19
J gene: TRBJ1-2
D gene: .

CDR3 DNA: TGTGCCAGCTCACAGGAGCCGGGACACCTCTCTTATAATTCACCCCTCCACTTT
CDR3 protein: CASSQEPGHLSYNSPLHF
clone size: .
V gene: TRBV7-2
J gene: TRBJ1-6
D gene: .

CDR3 DNA: TGCGCCAGCAGCCAAGGGGCGGGGATGAACACTGAAGCTTTCTTT
CDR3 protein: CASSQGAGMNTEAFF
clone size: .
V gene: TRBV4-1
J gene: TRBJ1-1
D gene: .